This TCR beta chain was recovered during a study of patients and donors after allogeneic stem cell transplantation. TCRdb fed the RT-PCR reads into MiXCR, producing one record per CDR3 protein. The repertoire holds 100,000 to 130,000 distinct CDR3 sequences, with roughly 37% as singletons. V trimming: 1 base; J trimming: 10 bases; junction bases outside the gene matches: 8. Germline CDR1 LNHNV, CDR2 YYDKDF (reference sequence). The CDR3 sequence is 15 residues long. The rearrangement uses TRBV15 and TRBJ2-1, with TRBD1 identical over 9 bases. The receptor's source is a human donor who was either an allogeneic HSCT recipient or a stem cell or donor lymphocyte infusion donor (not recorded which). It is not recorded whose cells these are; they may come from a transplant donor. The sequenced sample consisted of blood, either unsorted or a sorted T cell fraction (not recorded which). CDR3 DNA sequence: TGTGCCACCAGCAGAGGTCCACAGGGGGCTGGCGAGCAGTTCTTC. This gives the protein CATSRGPQGAGEQFF.